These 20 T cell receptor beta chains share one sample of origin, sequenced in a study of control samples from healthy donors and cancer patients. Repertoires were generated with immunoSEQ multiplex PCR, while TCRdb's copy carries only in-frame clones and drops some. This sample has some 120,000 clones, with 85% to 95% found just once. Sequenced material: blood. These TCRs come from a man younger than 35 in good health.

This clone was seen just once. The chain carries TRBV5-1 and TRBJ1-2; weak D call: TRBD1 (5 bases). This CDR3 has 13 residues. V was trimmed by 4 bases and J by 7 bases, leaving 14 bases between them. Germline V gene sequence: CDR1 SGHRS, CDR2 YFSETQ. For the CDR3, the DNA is TGCGCCAGCAGCCCTGGATCGGGGCCTGGCTACACCTTC. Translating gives CASSPGSGPGYTF.

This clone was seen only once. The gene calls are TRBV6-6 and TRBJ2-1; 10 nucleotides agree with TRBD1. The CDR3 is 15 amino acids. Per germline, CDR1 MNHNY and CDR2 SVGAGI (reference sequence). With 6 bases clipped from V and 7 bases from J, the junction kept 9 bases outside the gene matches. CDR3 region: CASRQDRGRLNEQFF. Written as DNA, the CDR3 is TGTGCCAGCAGGCAAGACAGGGGGCGACTGAATGAGCAGTTCTTC.

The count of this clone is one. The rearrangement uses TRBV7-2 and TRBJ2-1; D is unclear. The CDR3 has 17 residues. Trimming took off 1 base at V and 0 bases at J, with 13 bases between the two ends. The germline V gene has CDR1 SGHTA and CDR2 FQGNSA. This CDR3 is CASSLEPPVSSYNEQFF. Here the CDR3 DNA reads TGTGCCAGCAGCTTAGAGCCCCCGGTGTCCTCCTACAATGAGCAGTTCTTC.

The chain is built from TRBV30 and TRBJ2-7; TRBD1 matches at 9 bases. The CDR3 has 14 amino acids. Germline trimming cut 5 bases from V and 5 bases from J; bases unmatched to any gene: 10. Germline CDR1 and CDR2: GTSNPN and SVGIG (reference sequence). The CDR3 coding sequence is TGTGCCTGGTCTACCGGGACAGGGTACGACGAGCAGTACTTC. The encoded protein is CAWSTGTGYDEQYF.

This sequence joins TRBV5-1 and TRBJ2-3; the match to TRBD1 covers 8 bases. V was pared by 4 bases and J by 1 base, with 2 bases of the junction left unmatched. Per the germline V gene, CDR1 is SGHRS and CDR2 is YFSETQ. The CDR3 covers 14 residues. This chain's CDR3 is CASSRGQGTDTQYF. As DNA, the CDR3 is TGCGCCAGCAGCCGGGGACAGGGCACAGATACGCAGTATTTT.

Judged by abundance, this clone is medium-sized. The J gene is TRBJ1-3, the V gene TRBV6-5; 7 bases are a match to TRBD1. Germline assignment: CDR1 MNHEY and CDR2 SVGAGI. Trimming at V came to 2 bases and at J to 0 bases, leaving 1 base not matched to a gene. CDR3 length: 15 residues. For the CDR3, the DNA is TGTGCCAGCAGTTACGGGACAGACTCTGGAAACACCATATATTTT. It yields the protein CASSYGTDSGNTIYF.

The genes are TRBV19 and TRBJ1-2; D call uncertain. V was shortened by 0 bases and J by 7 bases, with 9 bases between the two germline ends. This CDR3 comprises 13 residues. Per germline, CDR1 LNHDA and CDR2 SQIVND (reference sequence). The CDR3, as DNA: TGTGCCAGTAGTATAGATCAAGGGTTTGGCTACACCTTC. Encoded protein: CASSIDQGFGYTF.

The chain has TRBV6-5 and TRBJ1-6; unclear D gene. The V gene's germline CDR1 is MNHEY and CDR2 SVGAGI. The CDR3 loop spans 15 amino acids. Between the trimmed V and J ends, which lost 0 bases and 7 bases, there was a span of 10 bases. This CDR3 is CASSYSQLENSPLHF. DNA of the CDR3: TGTGCCAGCAGTTACTCTCAGCTGGAAAATTCACCCCTCCACTTT.

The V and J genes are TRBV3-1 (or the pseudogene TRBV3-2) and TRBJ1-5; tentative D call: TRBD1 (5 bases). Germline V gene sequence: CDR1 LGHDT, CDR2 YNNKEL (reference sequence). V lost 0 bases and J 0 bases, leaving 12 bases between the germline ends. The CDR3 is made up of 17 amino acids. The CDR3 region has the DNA TGTGCCAGCAGCCAAGATCCGGGGCCTTATAGCAATCAGCCCCAGCATTTT. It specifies CASSQDPGPYSNQPQHF.

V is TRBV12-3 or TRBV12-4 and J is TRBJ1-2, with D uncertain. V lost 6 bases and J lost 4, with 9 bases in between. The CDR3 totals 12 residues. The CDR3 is CASSKNRYGYTF. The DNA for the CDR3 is TGTGCCAGCAGCAAGAATCGCTATGGCTACACCTTC.

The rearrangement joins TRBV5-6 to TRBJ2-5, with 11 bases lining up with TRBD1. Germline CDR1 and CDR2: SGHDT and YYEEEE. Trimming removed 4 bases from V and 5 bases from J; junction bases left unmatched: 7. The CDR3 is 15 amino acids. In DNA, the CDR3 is TGTGCCAGCAGCCGGGACAGGGGGTTCTGGGAGACCCAGTACTTC. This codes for CASSRDRGFWETQYF.

The DNA for the CDR3 is TGCGCCAGCAGCTCCCAAGGGACAGGGGGCCCCTACAATGAGCAGTTCTTC. Its protein is CASSSQGTGGPYNEQFF. The V call is TRBV5-1, the J call TRBJ2-1; 12 bases align to TRBD1. Germline CDR1 is SGHRS and CDR2 is YFSETQ. V lost 3 bases and J lost 2; bases outside the gene matches: 6. This CDR3 comprises 17 residues.

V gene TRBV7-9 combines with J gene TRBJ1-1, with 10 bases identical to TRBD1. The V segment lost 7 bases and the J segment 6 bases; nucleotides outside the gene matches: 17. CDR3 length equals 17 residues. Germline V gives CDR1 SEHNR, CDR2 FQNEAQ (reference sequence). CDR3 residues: CASTGTGARWEGAEAFF. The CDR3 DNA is TGTGCCAGCACCGGGACAGGGGCGAGGTGGGAAGGCGCTGAAGCTTTCTTT.

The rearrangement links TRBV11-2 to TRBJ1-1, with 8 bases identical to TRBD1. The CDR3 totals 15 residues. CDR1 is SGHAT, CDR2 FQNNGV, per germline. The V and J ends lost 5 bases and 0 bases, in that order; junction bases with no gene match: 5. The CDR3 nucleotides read TGTGCCAGCAGCGGGCGGACAGGGATGAACACTGAAGCTTTCTTT. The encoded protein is CASSGRTGMNTEAFF.

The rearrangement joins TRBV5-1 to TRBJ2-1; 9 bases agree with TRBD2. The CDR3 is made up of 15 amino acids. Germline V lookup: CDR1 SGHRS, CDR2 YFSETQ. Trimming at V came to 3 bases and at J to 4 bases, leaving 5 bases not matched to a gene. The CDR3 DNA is TGCGCCAGCAGCTGCGGGGGGGGCGCATACAATGAGCAGTTCTTC. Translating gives CASSCGGGAYNEQFF.

The CDR3 nucleotides read TGTGCCAGCAGCCTGAAGGGGAAAGCAACTAATGAAAAACTGTTTTTT. Translation gives CASSLKGKATNEKLFF. The chain recombines TRBV5-5 with TRBJ1-4; D possibly corresponds to TRBD1 (5 bases). V dropped 4 bases and J dropped 0 bases, with 13 bases sitting between them. CDR3 length: 16 residues. The germline V gene has CDR1 SGHKS and CDR2 YYEKEE (reference sequence).

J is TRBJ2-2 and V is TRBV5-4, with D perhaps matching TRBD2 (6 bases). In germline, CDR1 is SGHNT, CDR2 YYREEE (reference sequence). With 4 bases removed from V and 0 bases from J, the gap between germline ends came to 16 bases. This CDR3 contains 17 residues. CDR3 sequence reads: CASSSLVGGANTGELFF. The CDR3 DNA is TGTGCCAGCAGCAGCTTGGTGGGAGGAGCGAACACCGGGGAGCTGTTTTTT.

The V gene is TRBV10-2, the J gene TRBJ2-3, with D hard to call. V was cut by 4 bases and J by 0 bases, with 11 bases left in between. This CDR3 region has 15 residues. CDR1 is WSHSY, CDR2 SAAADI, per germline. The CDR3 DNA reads TGCGCCAGCAGTGCCTTTGGCGGTAGCACAGATACGCAGTATTTT. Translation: CASSAFGGSTDTQYF.

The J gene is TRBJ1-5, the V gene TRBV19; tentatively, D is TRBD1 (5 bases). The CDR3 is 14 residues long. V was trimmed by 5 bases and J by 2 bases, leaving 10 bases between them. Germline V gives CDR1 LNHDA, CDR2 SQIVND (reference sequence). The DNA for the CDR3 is TGTGCCAGTAGTCGTCGGGACGGCAATCAGCCCCAGCATTTT. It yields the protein CASSRRDGNQPQHF.

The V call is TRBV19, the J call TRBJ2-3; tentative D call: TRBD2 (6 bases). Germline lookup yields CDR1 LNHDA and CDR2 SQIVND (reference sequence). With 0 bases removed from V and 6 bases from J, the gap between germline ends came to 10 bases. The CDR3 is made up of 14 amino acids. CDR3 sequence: CASSIDRGMDTQYF. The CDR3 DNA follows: TGTGCCAGTAGTATAGATCGGGGGATGGATACGCAGTATTTT.